One sample yielded the 20 T cell receptor beta chains listed below, sequenced in a study of cytomegalovirus exposure and HLA in healthy donors. The primer mix had 60 Vbeta and 13 Jbeta primers. The repertoire was sequenced with immunoSEQ multiplex PCR; TCRdb's copy has only in-frame clones and lacks some. The sample lists roughly 160,000 clones, around three quarters seen once, with 1.5% to 2% in the top ten. Sequenced material: PBMCs. The receptors originated from a woman aged 25 to 39 in good health and CMV-seronegative.

The V call is TRBV6-5, the J call TRBJ1-2; D is perhaps TRBD1 (6 bases). The CDR3 extends over 13 amino acids. V was trimmed by 5 bases and J by 2 bases, leaving 9 bases between them. The germline V gene has CDR1 MNHEY and CDR2 SVGAGI. CDR3 amino acids: CASSPGVNYGYTF. The CDR3 nucleotides read TGTGCCAGCAGTCCAGGGGTCAACTATGGCTACACCTTC.

This clone was counted a single time. The genes are TRBV5-1 and TRBJ1-2; the match to TRBD1 covers 10 bases. This CDR3 has 13 residues. Germline loops: CDR1 SGHRS, CDR2 YFSETQ. The V and J ends lost 4 bases and 7 bases, in that order; junction bases with no gene match: 4. In DNA, the CDR3 is TGCGCCAGCAGCCCGGGACAGGGGACTGGCTACACCTTC. Residues: CASSPGQGTGYTF.

The chain carries TRBV5-1 and TRBJ2-1; 8 bases map to TRBD2. V lost 2 bases, J lost 8 bases, and 6 bases stayed unmatched. Germline-derived CDR1 and CDR2 are SGHRS and YFSETQ. CDR3 size: 14 residues. CDR3 loop: CASSFEFSGDEQFF. DNA for the CDR3: TGCGCCAGCAGCTTCGAATTTAGCGGGGATGAGCAGTTCTTC.

V gene TRBV19 combines with J gene TRBJ1-2; D is possibly TRBD1 (5 bases). This CDR3 has 15 amino acids. Trimming removed 4 bases at V and 0 bases at J, with 12 bases between. The germline V gene encodes CDR1 LNHDA and CDR2 SQIVND (reference sequence). CDR3 sequence: CASSKVPGTNYGYTF. Here the CDR3 DNA reads TGTGCCAGTAGTAAGGTCCCAGGGACTAACTATGGCTACACCTTC. The whole variable domain, filled in from reference TRBV19 and TRBJ1-2, reads DGGITQSPKYLFRKEGQNVTLSCEQNLNHDAMYWYRQDPGQGLRLIYYSQIVNDFQKGDIAEGYSVSREKKESFPLTVTSAQKNPTAFYLCASSKVPGTNYGYTFGSGTRLTVV.

The gene calls are TRBV28 and TRBJ2-7; the D gene is possibly TRBD2 (6 bases). Germline-derived CDR1 and CDR2 are MDHEN and SYDVKM. The CDR3 totals 16 residues. The V and J ends lost 7 bases and 2 bases respectively, with 21 bases between them. The CDR3 sequence: CASNPTPEGIAYEQYF. The CDR3 DNA follows: TGTGCCAGCAACCCAACCCCGGAGGGGATCGCCTACGAGCAGTACTTC.

The V and J genes are TRBV7-6 and TRBJ2-1; 11 nucleotides align to TRBD2. V lost 5 bases, J lost 3 bases, and 6 bases stayed unmatched. This CDR3 is built from 16 residues. CDR1 and CDR2 (germline): SGHVS, FNYEAQ. This CDR3 is CASSTTSGRNYNEQFF. The CDR3 DNA sequence: TGTGCCAGCAGCACAACTAGCGGGAGAAACTACAATGAGCAGTTCTTC.

The chain links TRBV19 to TRBJ1-3; the D is unclear. The CDR3 covers 16 residues. CDR1 and CDR2 from the germline V gene are LNHDA and SQIVND (reference sequence). Trimming took 2 bases from V and 0 from J, leaving 11 bases between them. This chain's CDR3 is CASSINRVSSGNTIYF. The CDR3 DNA reads as TGTGCCAGTAGTATAAATAGAGTTTCCTCTGGAAACACCATATATTTT.

The chain recombines TRBV6-5 with TRBJ2-2, with 9 bases aligning to TRBD1. Germline CDR1 and CDR2: MNHEY and SVGAGI. The CDR3 is 15 residues long. The junction had 5 bases not matched to a gene; V was cut back by 6 bases and J by 3 bases. Written as DNA, the CDR3 is TGTGCCAGCAGCCTTGACAGGGGGTACACCGGGGAGCTGTTTTTT. It codes for CASSLDRGYTGELFF.

This clone was counted between two and nine times. CDR3: CAWRAGDLGYEQYF. The CDR3 DNA is TGTGCCTGGAGAGCCGGAGATCTCGGCTACGAGCAGTACTTC. The rearrangement joins TRBV30 to TRBJ2-7; no definite D call. CDR3 size: 14 residues. V shed 3 bases and J shed 3 bases, with 15 bases lying between them. Germline-derived CDR1 and CDR2 are GTSNPN and SVGIG (reference sequence).

The chain links TRBV2 to TRBJ2-2; the D gene is possibly TRBD1 (5 bases). Deletions cut 5 bases from V and 0 bases from J, with 25 bases between. Germline V gene sequence: CDR1 SNHLY, CDR2 FYNNEI. There are 20 residues in the CDR3. CDR3 nucleotide sequence: TGTGCCAGCAGTACCCCTCCCCATGGGGCCGGACCCGCGAACACCGGGGAGCTGTTTTTT. Translated, it gives CASSTPPHGAGPANTGELFF.

This clone has just one count. This chain uses TRBV2 with TRBJ2-3, with a weak D call TRBD2 (5 bases). The CDR3 is 15 residues long. CDR1 SNHLY and CDR2 FYNNEI come from the germline V gene. Trimming removed 1 base from V and 3 bases from J, with 11 bases in between. The DNA of the CDR3 is TGTGCCAGCAGTGAAGTAGGAGCGGAGACAGATACGCAGTATTTT. Its protein product is CASSEVGAETDTQYF. Drawing the rest from reference TRBV2 and TRBJ2-3, the complete variable domain is EPEVTQTPSHQVTQMGQEVILRCVPISNHLYFYWYRQILGQKVEFLVSFYNNEISEKSEIFDDQFSVERPDGSNFTLKIRSTKLEDSAMYFCASSEVGAETDTQYFGPGTRLTVL.

This clone was counted a few times. This chain connects TRBV7-2 to TRBJ1-3; tentatively, D is TRBD1 (5 bases). Per germline, CDR1 SGHTA and CDR2 FQGNSA. V was shortened by 4 bases and J by 1 base, with 14 bases between the two germline ends. CDR3 length: 16 residues. The CDR3 DNA reads as TGTGCCAGCAGCTCCCCACTGGGGGGTTCTGGAAACACCATATATTTT. The encoded protein is CASSSPLGGSGNTIYF.

This chain links TRBV7-6 with TRBJ2-7; D gene ambiguous. Germline CDR1 and CDR2: SGHVS and FNYEAQ. V was trimmed by 5 bases and J by 0 bases, leaving 8 bases between them. The CDR3 runs to 13 residues. The CDR3 spells CASSAVSSYEQYF. The DNA for the CDR3 is TGTGCCAGCAGCGCAGTCAGCTCCTACGAGCAGTACTTC. Using reference TRBV7-6 and TRBJ2-7 for the parts outside the CDR3, the full variable domain is GAGVSQSPRYKVTKRGQDVALRCDPISGHVSLYWYRQALGQGPEFLTYFNYEAQQDKSGLPNDRFSAERPEGSISTLTIQRTEQRDSAMYRCASSAVSSYEQYFGPGTRLTVT.

The rearrangement uses TRBV19 and TRBJ1-2; TRBD1 aligns across 11 bases. This CDR3 is built from 14 residues. V shed 4 bases and J 2 bases; nucleotides not matched to a gene: 0. The germline V gene encodes CDR1 LNHDA and CDR2 SQIVND (reference sequence). The CDR3 loop is CASSRDRGNYGYTF. The CDR3 region has the DNA TGTGCCAGTAGTAGGGACAGGGGGAACTATGGCTACACCTTC.

The chain joins TRBV10-3 to TRBJ1-2; TRBD1 matches at 9 bases. The trim removed 6 bases at V and 6 bases at J, leaving 2 bases unmatched. This CDR3 is 12 amino acids long. From germline, CDR1 is ENHRY and CDR2 SYGVKD. The DNA of the CDR3 is TGTGCCATCAGGGGACAGGGAAATGGCTACACCTTC. Translating it yields CAIRGQGNGYTF.

CDR3: CASSRRDRDYEQYF. DNA for the CDR3: TGCGCCAGCAGCCGCCGGGACAGGGATTACGAGCAGTACTTC. The chain uses TRBV4-3 and TRBJ2-7; 9 nucleotides agree with TRBD1. The germline V gene has CDR1 LGHNA and CDR2 YSLEER. Trimming cost V 4 bases and J 4 bases; bases outside gene matches: 5. CDR3 length: 14 amino acids.

This sequence joins TRBV6-5 and TRBJ1-1; no clear D. CDR1 and CDR2 (germline): MNHEY, SVGAGI. The CDR3 runs 14 residues. The V end lost 0 bases, the J end lost 5 bases, and 10 bases lay between the germline ends. In DNA form, the CDR3 reads TGTGCCAGCAGTTACTCTGGCAGAGCGACTGAAGCTTTCTTT. Encoded protein: CASSYSGRATEAFF.

The J gene is TRBJ2-2, the V gene TRBV2; 9 bases are shared with TRBD2. The V segment lost 1 base and the J segment 1 base; nucleotides outside the gene matches: 1. The CDR3 is made up of 16 amino acids. Germline-derived CDR1 and CDR2 are SNHLY and FYNNEI. CDR3 in DNA: TGTGCCAGCAGTGAAGTGCGGGGGGGGAACACCGGGGAGCTGTTTTTT. Protein sequence: CASSEVRGGNTGELFF.

The table lists this clone with a few counts. This chain links TRBV6-1 with TRBJ2-7; 9 bases are shared with TRBD1. The length of the CDR3 is 15 residues. Germline trimming cut 5 bases from V and 0 bases from J; bases unmatched to any gene: 5. The germline V gene has CDR1 MNHNS and CDR2 SASEGT. The CDR3, as DNA: TGTGCCAGCAGTCCCTGGGGACAGGGCTCCTACGAGCAGTACTTC. Residues: CASSPWGQGSYEQYF.

V gene TRBV29-1 combines with J gene TRBJ1-2, with 8 bases fitting TRBD1. Trimming took 3 bases from V and 4 from J; bases not matched to a gene: 10. The CDR3 covers 15 residues. CDR1 SQVTM and CDR2 ANQGSEA come from the germline V gene. CDR3: CSVDPQGAVGYGYTF. The CDR3 region has the DNA TGCAGCGTTGACCCCCAGGGGGCAGTGGGCTATGGCTACACCTTC. Together with reference TRBV29-1 and TRBJ1-2, the CDR3 gives the full variable domain: SAVISQKPSRDICQRGTSLTIQCQVDSQVTMMFWYRQQPGQSLTLIATANQGSEATYESGFVIDKFPISRPNLTFSTLTVSNMSPEDSSIYLCSVDPQGAVGYGYTFGSGTRLTVV.